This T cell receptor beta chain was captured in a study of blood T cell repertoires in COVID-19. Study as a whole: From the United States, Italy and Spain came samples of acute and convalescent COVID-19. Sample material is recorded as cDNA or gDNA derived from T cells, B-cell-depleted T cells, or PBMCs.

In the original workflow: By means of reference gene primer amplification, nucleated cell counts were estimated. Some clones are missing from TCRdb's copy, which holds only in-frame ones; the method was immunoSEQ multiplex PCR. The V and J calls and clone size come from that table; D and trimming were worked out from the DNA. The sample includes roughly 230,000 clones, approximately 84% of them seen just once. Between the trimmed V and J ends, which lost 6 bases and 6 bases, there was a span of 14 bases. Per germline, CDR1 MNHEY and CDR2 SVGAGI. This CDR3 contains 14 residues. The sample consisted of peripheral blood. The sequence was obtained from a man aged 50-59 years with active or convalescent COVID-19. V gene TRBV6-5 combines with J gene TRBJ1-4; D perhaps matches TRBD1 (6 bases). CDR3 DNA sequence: TGTGCCAGCAGACGAGGACAGACTGATGAAAAACTGTTTTTT. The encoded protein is CASRRGQTDEKLFF.